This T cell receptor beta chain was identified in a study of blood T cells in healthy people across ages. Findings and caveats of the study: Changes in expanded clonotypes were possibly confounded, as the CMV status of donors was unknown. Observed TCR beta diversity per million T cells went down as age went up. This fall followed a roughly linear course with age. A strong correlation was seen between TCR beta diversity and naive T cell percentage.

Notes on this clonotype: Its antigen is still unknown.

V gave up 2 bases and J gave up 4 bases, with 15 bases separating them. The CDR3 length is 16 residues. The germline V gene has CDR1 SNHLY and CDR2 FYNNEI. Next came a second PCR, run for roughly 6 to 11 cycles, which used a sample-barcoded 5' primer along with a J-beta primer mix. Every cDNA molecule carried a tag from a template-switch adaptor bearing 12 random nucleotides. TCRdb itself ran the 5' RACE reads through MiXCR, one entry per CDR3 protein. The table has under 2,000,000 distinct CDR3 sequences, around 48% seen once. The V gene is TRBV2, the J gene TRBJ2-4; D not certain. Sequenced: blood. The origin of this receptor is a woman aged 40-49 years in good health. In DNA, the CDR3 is TGTGCCAGCAGTGAATCGACTGGCGGTGAGAAAAACATTCAGTACTTC. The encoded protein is CASSESTGGEKNIQYF.